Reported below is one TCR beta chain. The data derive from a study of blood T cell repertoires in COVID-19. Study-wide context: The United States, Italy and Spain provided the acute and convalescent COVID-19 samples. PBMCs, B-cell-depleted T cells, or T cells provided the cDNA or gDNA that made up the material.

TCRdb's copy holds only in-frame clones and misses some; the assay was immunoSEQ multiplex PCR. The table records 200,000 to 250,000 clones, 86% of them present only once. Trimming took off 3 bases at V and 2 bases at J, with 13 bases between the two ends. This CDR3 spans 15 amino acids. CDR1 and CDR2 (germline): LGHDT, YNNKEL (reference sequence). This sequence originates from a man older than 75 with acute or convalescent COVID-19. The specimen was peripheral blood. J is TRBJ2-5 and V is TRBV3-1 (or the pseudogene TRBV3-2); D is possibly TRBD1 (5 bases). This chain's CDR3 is CASSQPPGLQETQYF. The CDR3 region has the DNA TGTGCCAGCAGCCAGCCCCCAGGGCTTCAAGAGACCCAGTACTTC.